The T cell receptor (beta chain) described here comes from a study of T cell responses to AZD1222 COVID-19 vaccine. The J segment lost 6 bases and the V segment lost 4 bases, leaving 4 bases of the junction unmatched. This CDR3 has 14 residues. The germline gives CDR1 SNHLY, CDR2 FYNNEI. The data were produced by immunoSEQ multiplex PCR, yet TCRdb's version contains in-frame clones alone and is incomplete. There are 95,000 to 150,000 clones in the sample; 88% occur only once, and 4.5% to 6% lies in the top ten. The TCR was taken from an adult in good health. This chain joins TRBV2 and TRBJ2-2, with 8 bases matching TRBD1. This material consisted of peripheral blood, taken on day 0 of AZD1222 vaccination. DNA for the CDR3: TGTGCCAGCAGTGCGGGGACAGGCCCCGGGGAGCTGTTTTTT. Translating it yields CASSAGTGPGELFF.